This record covers a single TCR beta chain. V dropped 4 bases and J dropped 1; count of bases not matched to a gene: 14. Per germline, CDR1 SGHRS and CDR2 YFSETQ. The CDR3 is made up of 18 amino acids. This PCR relied on a set of 60 Vbeta primers and 13 Jbeta primers. Sequencing was performed with immunoSEQ multiplex PCR; in TCRdb, only in-frame clones are kept and a portion is missing. The repertoire holds hundreds of thousands of clones, about 81% seen once, with approximately 5.7% in the top ten. This sample is part of a study of cytomegalovirus exposure and HLA in healthy donors. This TCR was sampled from a man between 35 and 55 years old in good health and CMV-seropositive. This chain joins TRBV5-1 and TRBJ2-3, with 8 bases identical to TRBD1. The specimen was PBMCs. CDR3 residues: CASSPVGPPGQGTDTQYF. CDR3 DNA: TGCGCCAGCAGCCCGGTGGGGCCACCGGGACAGGGCACAGATACGCAGTATTTT.